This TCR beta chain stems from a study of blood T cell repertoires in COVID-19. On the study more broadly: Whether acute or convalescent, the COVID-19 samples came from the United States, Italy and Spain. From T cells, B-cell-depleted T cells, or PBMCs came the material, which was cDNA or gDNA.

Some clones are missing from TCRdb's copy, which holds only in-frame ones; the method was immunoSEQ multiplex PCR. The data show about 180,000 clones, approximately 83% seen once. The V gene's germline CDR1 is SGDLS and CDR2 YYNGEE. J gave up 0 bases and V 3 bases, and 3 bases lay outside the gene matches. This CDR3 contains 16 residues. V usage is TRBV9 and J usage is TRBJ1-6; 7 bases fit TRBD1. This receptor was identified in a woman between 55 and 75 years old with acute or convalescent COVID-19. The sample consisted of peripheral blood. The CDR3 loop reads CASSGPGGSYNSPLHF. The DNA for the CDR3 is TGTGCCAGCAGCGGACCAGGGGGCTCCTATAATTCACCCCTCCACTTT.